This TCR beta chain was sequenced in a study of cytomegalovirus exposure and HLA in healthy donors. Study-level results: An assumption of roughly uniform sequencing depth across donors underlay the presence/absence analyses. As was reported, the HLA-A and HLA-B alleles of most subjects were accurately predicted from TCR beta sequences. A later analysis linked a missense variant in DCLRE1C to the trimming of TCR beta V and J genes.

Primers for the PCR totalled 60 Vbeta and 13 Jbeta. Here immunoSEQ multiplex PCR was the method, and the copy in TCRdb shows in-frame clones only, minus some. This sample has 130,000 or so clones, with more than 60% found just once. The ends were cut back, 5 bases at V and 3 bases at J, with 13 bases in the middle. Germline CDR1 GTSNPN, CDR2 SVGIG (reference sequence). The CDR3 has 13 amino acids. Concerning this clone itself: Its antigen remains unidentified.

The chain couples TRBV30 to TRBJ1-1; D is unresolved. Sequencing was done on a sample of PBMCs. The sequence came from a woman in her late teens or twenties in good health and CMV-seronegative. The CDR3 loop is CAWARRRDTEAFF. CDR3 nucleotide sequence: TGTGCCTGGGCGCGGAGGAGGGACACTGAAGCTTTCTTT.